These 5 T cell receptor beta chains were sequenced from one sample in a study of regulatory T cells in long-lasting Graves disease. Regarding time point: persistent/refractory GD, antithyroid drugs over 5 years with positive TRAb. Generation of the TCR library employed RNA extracted from PBMCs. Construction of TCR beta libraries relied on iRepertoire HTBI primers and on Arm-PCR targeting CDR3 regions. MiXCR was run by TCRdb on the multiplex PCR reads, yielding one entry per CDR3 protein. The repertoire consists of a few hundred thousand distinct CDR3 sequences, with 20% to 25% occurring once and the leading ten covering roughly 26%. The sequences come from peripheral blood mononuclear cells (PBMCs), collected when the disease was refractory, from a patient treated with antithyroid drugs. These receptors originate from a female donor with Graves disease.

There are many counts of this clonotype. V usage is TRBV6-2 or TRBV6-3 and J usage is TRBJ1-6, with D tentatively TRBD1 (6 bases). Germline loops: CDR1 MNHEY, CDR2 SVGEGT. V lost 6 bases and J lost 9, with 18 bases in between. The CDR3 totals 15 residues. The CDR3 DNA follows: TGTGCCAGCAGACACGCAGGGGTAGTCGGTTCACCCCTCCACTTT. Its protein product is CASRHAGVVGSPLHF.

This clonotype has ten or more counts. V usage is TRBV12-3 or TRBV12-4 and J usage is TRBJ2-5; 15 bases are shared with TRBD2. The CDR3 covers 17 residues. V was pared by 3 bases and J by 1 base, with 3 bases of the junction left unmatched. The CDR3 reads CASSFGGLAGGQETQYF. In DNA, the CDR3 is TGTGCCAGCAGTTTTGGGGGACTAGCGGGAGGCCAAGAGACCCAGTACTTC.

This clonotype was seen repeatedly, ten times or more. J is TRBJ2-6 and V is TRBV2, with unresolved D. Germline V lookup: CDR1 SNHLY, CDR2 FYNNEI. This CDR3 is 15 amino acids long. Trimming stripped 3 bases from V and 2 bases from J, with 8 bases between. The CDR3 region has the DNA TGTGCCAGCAGTGATTCGCAAACTGGGGCCAACGTCCTGACTTTC. It is translated as CASSDSQTGANVLTF.

The chain links TRBV5-6 to TRBJ1-1, with D possibly being TRBD1 (5 bases). The V gene lost 1 base and the J gene lost 11 bases, with 12 bases spanning the gap. The V gene's germline CDR1 is SGHDT and CDR2 YYEEEE. The CDR3 length is 12 residues. The CDR3 DNA is TGTGCCAGCAGCTTGTGGGGCCTAGAGGCTTTCTTT. This gives the protein CASSLWGLEAFF.

This clonotype showed up just once. One end of the junction varies from germline; a read error may be responsible. The chain links TRBV3-1 to TRBJ2-7; either TRBD1 or TRBD2 may supply D (5 bases each). The CDR3 runs to 15 residues. Germline V lookup: CDR1 LGHDT, CDR2 YNNKEL (reference sequence). The CDR3 sequence is CTSSPSGTSAYEQYF. CDR3 bases: TGTACCAGCAGCCCTTCGGGGACCTCAGCCTACGAGCAGTACTTC.